This T cell receptor (beta chain) was observed in a study of beta chain features in type 1 diabetes. Overall study findings and caveats: The study found moderately but significantly shorter TCRB CDR3s in all four CD4+ subsets of Type 1 diabetes patients. VDJ junctions from type 1 diabetes patients carried fewer insertions and larger deletions.

V lost 5 bases, J lost 6 bases, and 8 bases stayed unmatched. The V gene's germline CDR1 is SGHVS and CDR2 FQNEAQ. This CDR3 contains 14 residues. The entirety of the isolated RNA underwent reverse transcription, so expressed TCRB transcripts were sequenced. Sequenced by immunoSEQ multiplex PCR; TCRdb stores in-frame clones only, minus some. The sample contains 600,000 to 700,000 clones, roughly 13% of which appear only once. Only a few counts were recorded for this clone. As yet, its antigen is unknown. The sample comprised naive CD4+ T cells from blood. This receptor was obtained from a man aged 18 to 30 with type 1 diabetes. This chain connects TRBV7-8 to TRBJ1-1; 8 bases line up with TRBD1. CDR3 sequence (DNA): TGTGCCAGCAGCCCGGCGACAGGGGACGCTGAAGCTTTCTTT. Protein: CASSPATGDAEAFF.